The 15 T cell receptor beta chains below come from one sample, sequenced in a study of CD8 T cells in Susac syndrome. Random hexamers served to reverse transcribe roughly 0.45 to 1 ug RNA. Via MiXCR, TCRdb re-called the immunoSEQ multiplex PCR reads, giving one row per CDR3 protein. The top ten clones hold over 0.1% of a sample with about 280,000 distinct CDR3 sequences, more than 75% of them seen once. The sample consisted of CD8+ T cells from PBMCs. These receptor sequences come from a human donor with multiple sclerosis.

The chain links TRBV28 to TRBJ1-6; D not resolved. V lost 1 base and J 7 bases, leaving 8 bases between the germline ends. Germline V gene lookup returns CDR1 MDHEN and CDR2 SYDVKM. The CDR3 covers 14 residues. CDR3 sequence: CASSLLQSNSPLHF. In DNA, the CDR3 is TGTGCCAGCAGTTTATTACAGAGCAATTCACCCCTCCACTTT.

CDR3 amino acids: CASSENNRGYYTGELFF. CDR3 in DNA: TGTGCCAGCAGCGAGAATAACAGGGGGTATTACACCGGGGAGCTGTTTTTT. The V gene is TRBV7-2, the J gene TRBJ2-2, with 8 bases that match TRBD1. This CDR3 comprises 17 residues. CDR1 is SGHTA, CDR2 FQGNSA, per germline. The J segment lost 3 bases and the V segment lost 5 bases, leaving 11 bases of the junction unmatched.

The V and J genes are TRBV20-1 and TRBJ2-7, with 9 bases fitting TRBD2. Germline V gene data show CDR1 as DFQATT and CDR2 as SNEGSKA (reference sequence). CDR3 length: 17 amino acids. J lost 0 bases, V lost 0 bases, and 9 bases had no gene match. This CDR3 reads CSARDSRLAEHSYEQYF. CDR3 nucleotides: TGCAGTGCTAGAGATTCCCGACTAGCGGAACACTCCTACGAGCAGTACTTC.

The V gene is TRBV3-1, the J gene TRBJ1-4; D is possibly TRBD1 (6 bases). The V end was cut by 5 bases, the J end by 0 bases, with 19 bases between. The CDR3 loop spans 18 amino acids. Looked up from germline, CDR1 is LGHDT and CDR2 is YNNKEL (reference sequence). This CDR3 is CASSYGQTPSSTNEKLFF. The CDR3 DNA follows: TGTGCCAGCAGCTACGGACAGACACCAAGTTCAACTAATGAAAAACTGTTTTTT.

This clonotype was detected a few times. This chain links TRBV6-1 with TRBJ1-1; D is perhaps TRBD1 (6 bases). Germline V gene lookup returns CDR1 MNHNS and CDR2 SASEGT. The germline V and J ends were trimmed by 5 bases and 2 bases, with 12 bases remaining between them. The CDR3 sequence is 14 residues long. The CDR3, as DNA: TGTGCCAGCAGTCCGGGACATCTAAACACTGAAGCTTTCTTT. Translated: CASSPGHLNTEAFF.

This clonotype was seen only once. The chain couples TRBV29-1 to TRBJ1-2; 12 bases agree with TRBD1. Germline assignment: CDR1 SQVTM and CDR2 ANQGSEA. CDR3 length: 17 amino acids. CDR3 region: CSSTGTGGTADFYGYTF. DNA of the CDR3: TGCAGTTCGACCGGGACAGGGGGCACCGCTGATTTTTATGGCTACACCTTC.

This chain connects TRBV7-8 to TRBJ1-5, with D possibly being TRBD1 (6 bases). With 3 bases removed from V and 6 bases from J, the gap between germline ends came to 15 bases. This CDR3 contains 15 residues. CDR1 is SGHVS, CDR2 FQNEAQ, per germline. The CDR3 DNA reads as TGTGCCAGCAGCTTTCGACCAGGGGAAGGTCAGCCCCAGCATTTT. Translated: CASSFRPGEGQPQHF.

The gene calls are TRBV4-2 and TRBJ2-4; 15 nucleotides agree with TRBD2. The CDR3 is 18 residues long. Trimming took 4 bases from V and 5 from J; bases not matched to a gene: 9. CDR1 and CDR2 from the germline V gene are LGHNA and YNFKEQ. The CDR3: CASSRRTSGRGDENIQYF. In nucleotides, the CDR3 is TGTGCCAGCAGCCGGCGGACTAGCGGGAGGGGGGATGAAAACATTCAGTACTTC.

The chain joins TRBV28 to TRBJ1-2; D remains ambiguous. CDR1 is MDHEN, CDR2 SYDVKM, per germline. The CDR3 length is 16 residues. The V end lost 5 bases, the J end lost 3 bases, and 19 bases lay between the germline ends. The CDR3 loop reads CASSLSRTRGDYGYTF. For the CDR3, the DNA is TGTGCCAGCAGTCTCTCCCGGACCCGGGGTGACTATGGCTACACCTTC.

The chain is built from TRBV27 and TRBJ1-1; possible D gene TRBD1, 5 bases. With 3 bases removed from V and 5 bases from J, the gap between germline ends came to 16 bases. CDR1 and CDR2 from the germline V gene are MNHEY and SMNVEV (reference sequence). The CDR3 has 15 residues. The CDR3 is CASSLGQGGRTEAFF. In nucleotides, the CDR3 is TGTGCCAGCAGTTTGGGGCAAGGAGGGCGGACTGAAGCTTTCTTT.

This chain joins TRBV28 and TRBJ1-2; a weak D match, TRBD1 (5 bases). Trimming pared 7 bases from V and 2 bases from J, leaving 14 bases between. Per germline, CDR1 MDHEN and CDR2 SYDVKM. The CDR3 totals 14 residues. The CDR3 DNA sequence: TGTGCCAGCAAACCGGCGGGGGAAAACTATGGCTACACCTTC. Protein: CASKPAGENYGYTF.

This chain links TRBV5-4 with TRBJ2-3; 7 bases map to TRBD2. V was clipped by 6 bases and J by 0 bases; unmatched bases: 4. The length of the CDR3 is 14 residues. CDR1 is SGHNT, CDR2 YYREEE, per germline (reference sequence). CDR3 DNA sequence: TGTGCCAGCACCCAGCGGGGTAGCACAGATACGCAGTATTTT. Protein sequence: CASTQRGSTDTQYF.

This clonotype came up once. DNA for the CDR3: TGTGCCAGCAGTTTATCAGGGCACAATGAGCAGTTCTTC. Translating it yields CASSLSGHNEQFF. The V gene is TRBV27, the J gene TRBJ2-1; no definite D call. V was clipped by 0 bases and J by 5 bases, with 5 bases between them. This CDR3 spans 13 amino acids. The germline V gene has CDR1 MNHEY and CDR2 SMNVEV (reference sequence).

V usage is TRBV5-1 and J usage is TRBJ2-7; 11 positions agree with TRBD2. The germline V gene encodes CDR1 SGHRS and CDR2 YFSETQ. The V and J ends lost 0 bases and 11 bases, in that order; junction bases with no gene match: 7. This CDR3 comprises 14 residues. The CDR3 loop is CASSLVGLAASEYF. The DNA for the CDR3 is TGCGCCAGCAGCTTGGTGGGACTAGCGGCCAGTGAGTACTTC.

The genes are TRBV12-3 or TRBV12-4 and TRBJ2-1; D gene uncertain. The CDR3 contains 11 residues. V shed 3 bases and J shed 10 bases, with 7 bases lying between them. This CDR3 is CASSFSIEQFF. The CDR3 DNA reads TGTGCCAGCAGTTTCAGTATAGAGCAGTTCTTC.